The TCR beta chain under discussion was sequenced for a study of response to subunit inactivated influenza vaccine. TCRdb re-derived calls from the RT-PCR reads in MiXCR, one entry per CDR3 protein. Seen here are approximately 170,000 distinct CDR3 sequences, approximately 12% observed once, and the top ten hold approximately 30%. Study-wide results and caveats: Only a handful of new T cells, the authors suggested, are recruited with each seasonal influenza vaccination.

This clonotype was counted ten times or more. What it recognizes is unknown. This same sample was also part of a study on T cells expressing NK-cell markers. Turning to that study: Template switching by 5'RACE with UMIs generated the TCR beta cDNA. Seven sequenced donors out of eight were HCMV-seropositive, one seronegative. Several experiments employed an anti-gamma-delta TCR antibody to confine sorting to alpha-beta TCR T cells. In a handful of donors, these clonotypes also led the CD3+CD56-NKG2C+ fraction.

This clonotype originated in a man over 45 who received an inactivated influenza vaccine. Sequencing used CD8+ T cells sorted from PBMCs, obtained about 11 days after vaccination.

CDR3 bases: TGTGCCAGCAGCTTTATAGGAGATAGCGGGAAAAGAGGGGGAGATACGCAGTATTTT. Translated: CASSFIGDSGKRGGDTQYF. J is TRBJ2-3 and V is TRBV11-2; TRBD2 matches at 8 bases. This CDR3 contains 19 residues. V lost 3 bases to trimming and J lost 5 bases; unmatched junction nucleotides: 19. Germline-derived CDR1 and CDR2 are SGHAT and FQNNGV.